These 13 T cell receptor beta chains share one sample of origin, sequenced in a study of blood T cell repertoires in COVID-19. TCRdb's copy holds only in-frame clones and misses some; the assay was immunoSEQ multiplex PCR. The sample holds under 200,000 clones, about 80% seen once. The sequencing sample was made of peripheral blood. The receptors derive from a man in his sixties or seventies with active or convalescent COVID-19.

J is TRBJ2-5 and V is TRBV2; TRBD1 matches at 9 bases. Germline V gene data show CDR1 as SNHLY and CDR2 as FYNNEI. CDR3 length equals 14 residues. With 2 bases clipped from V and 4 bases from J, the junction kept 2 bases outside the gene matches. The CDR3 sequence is CASSERTGAETQYF. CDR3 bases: TGTGCCAGCAGTGAACGGACAGGGGCAGAGACCCAGTACTTC.

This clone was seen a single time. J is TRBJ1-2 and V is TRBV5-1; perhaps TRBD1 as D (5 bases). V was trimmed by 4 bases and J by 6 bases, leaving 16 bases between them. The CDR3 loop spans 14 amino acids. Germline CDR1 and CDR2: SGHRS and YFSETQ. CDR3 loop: CASSGGTASHGYTF. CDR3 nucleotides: TGCGCCAGCAGCGGAGGGACTGCCTCCCATGGCTACACCTTC. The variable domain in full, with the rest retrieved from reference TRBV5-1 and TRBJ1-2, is KAGVTQTPRYLIKTRGQQVTLSCSPISGHRSVSWYQQTPGQGLQFLFEYFSETQRNKGNFPGRFSGRQFSNSRSEMNVSTLELGDSALYLCASSGGTASHGYTFGSGTRLTVV.

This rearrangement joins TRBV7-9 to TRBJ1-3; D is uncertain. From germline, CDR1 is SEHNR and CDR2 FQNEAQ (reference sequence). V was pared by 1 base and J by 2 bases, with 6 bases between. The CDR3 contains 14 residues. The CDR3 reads CASSLGPPGNTIYF. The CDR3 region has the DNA TGTGCCAGCAGCTTAGGTCCTCCTGGAAACACCATATATTTT.

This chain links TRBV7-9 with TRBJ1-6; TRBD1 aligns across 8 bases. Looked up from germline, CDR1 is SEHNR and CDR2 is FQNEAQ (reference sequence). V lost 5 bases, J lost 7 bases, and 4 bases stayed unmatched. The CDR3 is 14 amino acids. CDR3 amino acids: CASSPDRGNSPLHF. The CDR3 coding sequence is TGTGCCAGCAGCCCAGACAGGGGAAATTCACCCCTCCACTTT. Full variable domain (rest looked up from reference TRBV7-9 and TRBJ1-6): DTGVSQNPRHKITKRGQNVTFRCDPISEHNRLYWYRQTLGQGPEFLTYFQNEAQLEKSRLLSDRFSAERPKGSFSTLEIQRTEQGDSAMYLCASSPDRGNSPLHFGNGTRLTVT.

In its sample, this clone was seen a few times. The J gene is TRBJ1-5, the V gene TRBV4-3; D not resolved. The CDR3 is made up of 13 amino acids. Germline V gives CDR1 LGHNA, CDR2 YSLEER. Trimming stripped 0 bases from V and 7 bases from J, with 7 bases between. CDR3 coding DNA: TGCGCCAGCAGCCAAGAGACACACCAGCCCCAGCATTTT. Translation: CASSQETHQPQHF.

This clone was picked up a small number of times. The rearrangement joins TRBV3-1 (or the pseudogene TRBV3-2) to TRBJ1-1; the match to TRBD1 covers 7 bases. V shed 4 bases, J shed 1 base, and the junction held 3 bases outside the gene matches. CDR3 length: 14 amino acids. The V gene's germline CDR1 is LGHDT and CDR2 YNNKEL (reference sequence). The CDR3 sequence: CASSLRDRNTEAFF. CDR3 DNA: TGTGCCAGCAGCCTGAGGGACAGGAACACTGAAGCTTTCTTT.

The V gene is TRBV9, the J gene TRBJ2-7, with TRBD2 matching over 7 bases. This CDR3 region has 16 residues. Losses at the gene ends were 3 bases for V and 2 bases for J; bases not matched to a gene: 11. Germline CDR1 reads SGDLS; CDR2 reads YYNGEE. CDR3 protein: CASSEGRGRAPYEQYF. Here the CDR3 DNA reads TGTGCCAGCAGCGAGGGGAGGGGACGGGCACCCTACGAGCAGTACTTC.

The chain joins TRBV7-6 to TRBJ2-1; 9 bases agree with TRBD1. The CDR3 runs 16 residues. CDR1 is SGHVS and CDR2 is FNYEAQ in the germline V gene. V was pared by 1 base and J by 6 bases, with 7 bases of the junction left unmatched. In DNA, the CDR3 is TGTGCCAGCAGCTTAGAGGGGACAGGGTTTCCCAATGAGCAGTTCTTC. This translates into CASSLEGTGFPNEQFF.

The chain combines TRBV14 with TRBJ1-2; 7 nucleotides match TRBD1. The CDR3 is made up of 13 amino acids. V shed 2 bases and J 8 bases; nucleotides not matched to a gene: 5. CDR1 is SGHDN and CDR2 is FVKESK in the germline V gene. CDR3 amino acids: CASSQMTGSGYTF. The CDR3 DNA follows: TGTGCCAGCAGCCAAATGACAGGGTCCGGCTACACCTTC. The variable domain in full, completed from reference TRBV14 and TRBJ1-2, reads EAGVTQFPSHSVIEKGQTVTLRCDPISGHDNLYWYRRVMGKEIKFLLHFVKESKQDESGMPNNRFLAERTGGTYSTLKVQPAELEDSGVYFCASSQMTGSGYTFGSGTRLTVV.

The CDR3 protein is CASSREGRADTEAFF. The CDR3 DNA sequence: TGTGCCAGCAGTCGGGAAGGGAGGGCGGACACTGAAGCTTTCTTT. The chain has TRBV6-5 and TRBJ1-1, with D uncertain. Looked up from germline, CDR1 is MNHEY and CDR2 is SVGAGI. V lost 5 bases and J lost 3, with 16 bases in between. The CDR3 extends over 15 amino acids.

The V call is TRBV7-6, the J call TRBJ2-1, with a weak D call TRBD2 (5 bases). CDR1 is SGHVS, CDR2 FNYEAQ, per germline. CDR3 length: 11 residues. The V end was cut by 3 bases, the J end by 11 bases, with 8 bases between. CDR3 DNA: TGTGCCAGCAGCTTCGGACTTAAGCAGTTCTTC. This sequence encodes CASSFGLKQFF.

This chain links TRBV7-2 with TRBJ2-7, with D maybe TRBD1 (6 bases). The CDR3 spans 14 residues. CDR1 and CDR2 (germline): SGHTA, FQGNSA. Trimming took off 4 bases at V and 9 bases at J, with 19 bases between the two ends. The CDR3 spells CASSSSATGRGQYF. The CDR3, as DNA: TGTGCCAGCAGCTCGTCGGCGACAGGAAGGGGGCAGTACTTC.

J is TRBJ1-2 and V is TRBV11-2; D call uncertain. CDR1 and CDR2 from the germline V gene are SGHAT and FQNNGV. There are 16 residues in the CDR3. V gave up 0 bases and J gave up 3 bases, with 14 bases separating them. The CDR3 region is CASSLDSQVPDYGYTF. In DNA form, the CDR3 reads TGTGCCAGCAGCTTAGATTCCCAGGTCCCCGACTATGGCTACACCTTC.